The T cell receptor beta chain under discussion was sequenced for a study of T cells in Graves' hyperthyroidism and ophthalmopathy. Patients with uncontrolled infections, other autoimmune diseases, pregnancy or lactation were excluded. This clonotype was seen once. What it recognizes is unknown. The CDR3 regions of TCR beta were amplified from RNA transcripts. TCR CDR3 regions were first amplified by RT-PCR with HTBI primers. TCRdb fed the multiplex PCR reads into MiXCR, producing one record per CDR3 protein. The repertoire holds about 300,000 distinct CDR3 sequences, with 13% as singletons. The CDR3 is made up of 16 amino acids. V lost 4 bases and J lost 3; bases outside the gene matches: 1. Germline V gives CDR1 SEHNR, CDR2 FQNEAQ (reference sequence). Points from the study as a whole: Ophthalmopathy onset followed model prediction by a median about 6.5 months.

J is TRBJ2-1 and V is TRBV7-9; 15 bases fit TRBD2. The clonotype originates from a woman in her twenties or thirties with Graves' hyperthyroidism that later progressed to Graves' ophthalmopathy. Specimen: blood. CDR3 protein: CASSSGLAGGYNEQFF. In DNA form, the CDR3 reads TGTGCCAGCAGCTCGGGACTAGCGGGAGGCTACAATGAGCAGTTCTTC.